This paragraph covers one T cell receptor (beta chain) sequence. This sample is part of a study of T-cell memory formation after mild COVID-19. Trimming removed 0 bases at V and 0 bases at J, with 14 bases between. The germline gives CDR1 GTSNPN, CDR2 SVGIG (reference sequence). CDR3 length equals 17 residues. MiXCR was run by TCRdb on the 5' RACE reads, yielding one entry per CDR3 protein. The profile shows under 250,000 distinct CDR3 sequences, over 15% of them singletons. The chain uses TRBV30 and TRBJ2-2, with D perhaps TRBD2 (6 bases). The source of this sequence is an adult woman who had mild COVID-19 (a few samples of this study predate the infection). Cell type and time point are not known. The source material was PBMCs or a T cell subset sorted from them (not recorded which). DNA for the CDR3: TGTGCCTGGAGTGTAATGGGGCTAGCGCCGAACACCGGGGAGCTGTTTTTT. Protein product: CAWSVMGLAPNTGELFF.